This TCR beta chain was captured by sequencing in a study of blood T cell repertoires in COVID-19. Study-wide context: There were acute and convalescent COVID-19 samples, and they came from the United States, Italy and Spain. T cells, B-cell-depleted T cells, or PBMCs supplied cDNA or gDNA.

Exposed enrollees had met someone with a PCR-confirmed or clinician-diagnosed COVID-19 case at some point within the 2 weeks before study entry. The authors' processing: Reference gene primers were amplified, and this amplification served to estimate nucleated cell counts. The repertoire was sequenced with immunoSEQ multiplex PCR; TCRdb's copy has only in-frame clones and lacks some. V and J calls and clone size come straight from that table; D and trimming were deduced from the DNA. The repertoire holds roughly 400,000 clones, with around nine tenths as singletons. The CDR3 spans 13 residues. V was trimmed by 6 bases and J by 5 bases, leaving 13 bases between them.

This rearrangement joins TRBV12-3 or TRBV12-4 to TRBJ1-2, with D tentatively TRBD1 (6 bases). The sample consisted of PBMCs or T cells enriched from blood (not recorded which). The sequence derives from a woman under 30 who had been exposed to COVID-19. The CDR3: CASSPGQPYGYTF. CDR3 bases: TGTGCCAGCAGCCCTGGACAGCCTTATGGCTACACCTTC.